Here is one TCR beta chain with its context. This clone's antigen is unknown. Qualities for individual bases were not recorded, and no much larger clone is one base off. The data derive from a study of blood T cell repertoires in COVID-19 (TCRdb year 2020). As for the study more broadly: Collaborator samples came from the United States, Italy and Spain and covered acute and convalescent phases of COVID-19. The prospective study material was composed of cDNA or gDNA derived from T cells, B-cell-depleted T cells, or PBMCs. The dataset comprised deeply sampled blood TCRbeta repertoires from subjects exposed to, actively infected with, or recovered from COVID-19. The repertoires were made available in a free public database intended to serve as a resource for research on the immune response to SARS-CoV-2. Samples came from the ongoing ImmuneRACE study (first 160 participants) plus 1,254 subjects from 6 global collaborators. The sample metadata nearly always contained a de-identified subject ID, COVID-19 status, age in years and sex. HLA class I and class II types, where available, came from metadata supplied by the sample provider rather than from assay-based typing. Study-wide conclusions, independent of this receptor: Clinical and demographic metadata were provided uncurated, with the amount varying by source and participant.

TCRbeta CDR3 regions were amplified from genomic DNA by means of the immunoSEQ Assay, a bias-controlled multiplex PCR. The paper's processing steps were these. Nucleated cell counts per sample were estimated from amplification of reference gene primers within the assay. Sequence reads were collapsed and filtered to measure the absolute abundance of every unique TCRbeta CDR3 rearrangement. Productive Simpson clonality was computed per sample as the square root of Simpson's diversity index over productive rearrangements. TCRdb mirrors the immuneACCESS table, restricted to in-frame sequences. Some clones are absent from its copies; in checked studies, under half trace to an unresolved V gene, and the reason for the others is unknown. The DNA gave D and trimming, while V, J and clone size come from that table. In all, the sample holds approximately 300,000 clones, and over 90% of those were seen once. Around 3.9% of the sample lies in the top ten.

In the prospective study, participants were roughly 18 to 100 years old, resided in about two dozen geographic areas of the United States, and were enrolled through a virtual design. In the prospective study, participants were assigned to cohorts based on the clinical history participants reported in a screening survey and a study questionnaire. A participant counted as exposed if, within 2 weeks of entering the study, that participant had been in contact with someone who had a PCR-confirmed or clinician-diagnosed COVID-19 case. In the prospective study, mobile phlebotomists collected whole blood, serum and a nasopharyngeal or oropharyngeal swab from each participant. Prospective study participants could optionally give additional blood draws and questionnaires over a roughly two-month period. Prospective study blood samples were shipped either frozen or at room temperature before DNA extraction.

The sample was PBMCs or T cells enriched from blood (not recorded which). The TCR comes from a woman between 25 and 40 years old who had been exposed to COVID-19.

This receptor carries the CDR3 CASRRGQLNTEAFF. The nucleotides read TGTGCCAGTAGACGAGGACAGTTGAACACTGAAGCTTTCTTT. The chain is encoded by TRBV27 joined to TRBJ1-1; TRBD1 might be the D gene, on 6 matching bases. The trim is 9 bases for V and 0 bases for J, with a gap of 14 bases between the germline ends. There are 14 amino acids in the CDR3, from cysteine to phenylalanine inclusive. Just CDR3 DNA is preserved here, 42 bases in frame from base 1. The germline V gene (reference sequence) specifies MNHEY as CDR1 and SMNVEV as CDR2.